Listed below are T cell receptor beta chains from one sample, sequenced in a study of shared clonotypes between healthy human individuals. Profiled with immunoSEQ multiplex PCR; TCRdb holds only in-frame clones, not every one. The table lists roughly 2,300,000 clones, 92% of them singletons, with approximately 0.4% in the top ten. The sample consisted of naive CD4+ T cells from PBMCs. The source is a man aged 18 to 29 in good health. Some clones in this sample may be carry-over from other donors' samples. CDR3s include the opening cysteine and the closing phenylalanine or tryptophan. The order of the fields is V gene, J gene, CDR3 protein.

TRBV5-1,TRBJ1-1,CASSSPPKDTEAFF
TRBV9,TRBJ2-3,CASSVVLADTQYF
TRBV9,TRBJ1-3,CASSGRRSSGNTIYF
TRBV7-3,TRBJ2-1,CASSFGTSYEQFF
TRBV7-2,TRBJ1-2,CASSLRTDYGYTF
TRBV6-6,TRBJ1-1,CASSYKREVANTEAFF
TRBV19,TRBJ1-1,CASSIEQADGAEAFF
TRBV6-1,TRBJ2-7,CASSEGGQGYYEQYF
TRBV5-1,TRBJ2-2,CASKPQGAGTGELFF
TRBV7-9,TRBJ2-5,CATFKEGQETQYF
TRBV9,TRBJ1-1,CASSPSGSGGQAGAFF
TRBV7-2,TRBJ1-6,CASSLGPGSPLHF
TRBV4-1,TRBJ1-5,CASSQGITGNGEPQHF
TRBV6-6,TRBJ2-5,CASMRAGGKQETQYF
TRBV11-2,TRBJ1-5,CASSFSPPGTGGLQHF
TRBV2,TRBJ1-1,CASRENTEAFF
TRBV28,TRBJ2-3,CASRAGGGTDTQYF
TRBV7-9,TRBJ2-1,CASSGSTGTGTNEQFF
TRBV18,TRBJ2-7,CASSPPGQVGEQYF
TRBV29-1,TRBJ1-1,CSVPGTGVTEAFF
TRBV9,TRBJ2-7,CASSRGGTGVYEQYF
TRBV19,TRBJ2-1,CASAPGLYNEQFF
TRBV7-9,TRBJ2-1,CASTLWGAGGNEQFF
TRBV7-2,TRBJ2-7,CASSRGGGRYEQYF
TRBV18,TRBJ2-5,CASSLYQETQYF
TRBV9,TRBJ2-7,CASSVATGGSLYEQYF
TRBV7-9,TRBJ1-1,CASSSRVLETEAFF
TRBV28,TRBJ1-2,CASSLPTQMTAFYGYTF
TRBV5-6,TRBJ1-1,CASSPRTVNTEAFF
TRBV28,TRBJ1-1,CASSPGTLRTEAFF
TRBV19,TRBJ1-1,CARGAEPCWVTEAFF
TRBV5-1,TRBJ2-1,CASSLVATSYNEQFF
TRBV6-5,TRBJ1-1,CASSYSGTGDLSAFF
TRBV11-1,TRBJ2-1,CASSLYSSGSKYNEQFF
TRBV28,TRBJ2-4,CASSGNARAKNIQYF
TRBV20-1,TRBJ2-5,CSARPLGTQYF
TRBV6-1,TRBJ2-3,CAIPTFSGTVQYF